This T cell receptor (beta chain) was captured in a study of T-cell memory formation after mild COVID-19. Overall study findings and caveats: There was no confirmation that second-wave clones peaking on day 37 were SARS-CoV-2 specific.

On this clonotype itself: Its matching antigen is unknown.

TCRdb re-derived calls from the 5' RACE reads in MiXCR, one entry per CDR3 protein. The sample records approximately 350,000 distinct CDR3 sequences, 25% to 30% being singletons. Sequenced: PBMCs or a T cell subset sorted from them (not recorded which). The source is an adult woman who had mild COVID-19 (a few samples of this study predate the infection). Cell type and time point are not known.

CDR3 residues: CASSYWAGKNTEAFF. The CDR3 nucleotides read TGTGCCAGCAGTTACTGGGCGGGGAAAAACACTGAAGCTTTCTTT. The rearrangement uses TRBV6-2 or TRBV6-3 and TRBJ1-1; D not resolved. Germline CDR1 and CDR2: MNHEY and SVGEGT. Trimming shortened V by 1 base and J by 2 bases, and 11 bases separated the two germline ends. CDR3 length: 15 amino acids.